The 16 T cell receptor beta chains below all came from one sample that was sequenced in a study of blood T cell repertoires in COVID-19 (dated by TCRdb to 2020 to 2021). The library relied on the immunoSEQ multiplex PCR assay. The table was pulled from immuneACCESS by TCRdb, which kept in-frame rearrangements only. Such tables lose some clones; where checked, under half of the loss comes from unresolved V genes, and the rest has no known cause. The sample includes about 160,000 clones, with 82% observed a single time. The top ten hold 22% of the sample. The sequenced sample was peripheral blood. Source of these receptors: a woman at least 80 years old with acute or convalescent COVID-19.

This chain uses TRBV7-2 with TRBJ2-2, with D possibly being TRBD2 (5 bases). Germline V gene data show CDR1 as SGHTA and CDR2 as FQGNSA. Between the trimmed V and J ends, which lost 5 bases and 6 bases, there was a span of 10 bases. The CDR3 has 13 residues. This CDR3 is CASSPWTAGELFF. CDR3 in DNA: TGTGCCAGCAGCCCCTGGACTGCCGGGGAGCTGTTTTTT.

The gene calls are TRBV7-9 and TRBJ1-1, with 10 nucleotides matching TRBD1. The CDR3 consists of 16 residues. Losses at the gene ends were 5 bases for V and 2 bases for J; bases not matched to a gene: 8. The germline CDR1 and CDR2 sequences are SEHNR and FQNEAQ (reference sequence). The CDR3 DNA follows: TGTGCCAGCAGCACCCGACAGGGGGCGGAAAACACTGAAGCTTTCTTT. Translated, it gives CASSTRQGAENTEAFF.

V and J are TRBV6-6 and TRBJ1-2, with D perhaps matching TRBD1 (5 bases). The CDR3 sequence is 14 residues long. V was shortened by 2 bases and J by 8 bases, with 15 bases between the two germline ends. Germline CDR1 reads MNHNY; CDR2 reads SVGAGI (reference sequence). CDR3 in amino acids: CASSYVGQGGGYTF. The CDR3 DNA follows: TGTGCCAGCAGTTACGTCGGGCAGGGAGGGGGCTACACCTTC.

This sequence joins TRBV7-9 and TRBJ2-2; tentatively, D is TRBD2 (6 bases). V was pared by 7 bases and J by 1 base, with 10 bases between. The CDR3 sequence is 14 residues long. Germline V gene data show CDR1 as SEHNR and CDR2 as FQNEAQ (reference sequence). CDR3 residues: CASISRGNTGELFF. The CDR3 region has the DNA TGTGCCAGCATTTCGCGGGGGAACACCGGGGAGCTGTTTTTT.

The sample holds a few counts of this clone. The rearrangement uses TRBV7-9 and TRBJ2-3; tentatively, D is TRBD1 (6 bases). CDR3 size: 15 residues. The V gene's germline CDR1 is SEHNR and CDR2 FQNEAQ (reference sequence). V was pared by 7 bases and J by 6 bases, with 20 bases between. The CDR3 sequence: CASTAPTGTGDTQYF. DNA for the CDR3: TGTGCCAGCACCGCCCCGACTGGCACAGGGGATACGCAGTATTTT.

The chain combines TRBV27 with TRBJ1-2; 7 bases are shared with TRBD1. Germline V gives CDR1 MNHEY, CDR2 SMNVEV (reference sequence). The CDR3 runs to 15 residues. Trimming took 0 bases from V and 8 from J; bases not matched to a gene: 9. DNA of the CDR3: TGTGCCAGCAGTTTATCCCCGACAGGGACCGGGGGCTACACCTTC. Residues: CASSLSPTGTGGYTF.

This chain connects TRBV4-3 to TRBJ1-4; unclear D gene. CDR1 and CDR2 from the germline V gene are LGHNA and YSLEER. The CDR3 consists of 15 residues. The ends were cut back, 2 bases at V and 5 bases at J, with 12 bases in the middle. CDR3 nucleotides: TGCGCCAGCAGCCAAAGCGTAGTACGGAATGAAAAACTGTTTTTT. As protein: CASSQSVVRNEKLFF.

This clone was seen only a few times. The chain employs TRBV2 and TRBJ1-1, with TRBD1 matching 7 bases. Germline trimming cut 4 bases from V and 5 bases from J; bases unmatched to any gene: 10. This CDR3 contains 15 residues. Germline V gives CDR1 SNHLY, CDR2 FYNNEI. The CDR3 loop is CASSGRQGVKTEAFF. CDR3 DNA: TGTGCCAGCAGTGGGCGACAGGGAGTAAAAACTGAAGCTTTCTTT. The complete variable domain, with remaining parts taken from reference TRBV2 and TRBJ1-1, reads EPEVTQTPSHQVTQMGQEVILRCVPISNHLYFYWYRQILGQKVEFLVSFYNNEISEKSEIFDDQFSVERPDGSNFTLKIRSTKLEDSAMYFCASSGRQGVKTEAFFGQGTRLTVV.

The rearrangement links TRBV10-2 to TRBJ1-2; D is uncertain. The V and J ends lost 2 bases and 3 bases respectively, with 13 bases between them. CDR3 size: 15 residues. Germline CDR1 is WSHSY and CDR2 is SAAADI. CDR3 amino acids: CASSELTRGYYGYTF. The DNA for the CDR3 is TGCGCCAGCAGTGAGCTTACCCGAGGATACTATGGCTACACCTTC.

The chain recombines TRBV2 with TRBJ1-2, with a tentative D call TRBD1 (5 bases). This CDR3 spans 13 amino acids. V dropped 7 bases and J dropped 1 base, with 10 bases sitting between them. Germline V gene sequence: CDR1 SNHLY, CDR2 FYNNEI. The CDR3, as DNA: TGTGCCAGCACCGGGGGACTTAACTATGGCTACACCTTC. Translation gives CASTGGLNYGYTF.

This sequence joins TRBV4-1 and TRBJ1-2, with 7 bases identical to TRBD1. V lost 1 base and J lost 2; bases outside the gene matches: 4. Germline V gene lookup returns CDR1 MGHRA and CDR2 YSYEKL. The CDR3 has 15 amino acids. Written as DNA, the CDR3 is TGCGCCAGCAGCCAAGCGGCAGGGGGGAACTATGGCTACACCTTC. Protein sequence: CASSQAAGGNYGYTF.

The CDR3 DNA reads TGTGCCAGCAGTTACCTAGGACAGCTGAACACTGAAGCTTTCTTT. The encoded protein is CASSYLGQLNTEAFF. This rearrangement joins TRBV6-5 to TRBJ1-1, with D possibly matching TRBD1 (6 bases). Germline CDR1 MNHEY, CDR2 SVGAGI. This CDR3 has 15 residues. V lost 2 bases, J lost 0 bases, and 10 bases lay in between.

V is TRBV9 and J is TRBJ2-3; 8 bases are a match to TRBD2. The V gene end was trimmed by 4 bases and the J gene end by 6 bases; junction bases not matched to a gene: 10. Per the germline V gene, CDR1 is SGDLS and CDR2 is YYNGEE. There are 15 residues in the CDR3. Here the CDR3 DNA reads TGTGCCAGCAGCCCACGACTAGCGACATCTGATACGCAGTATTTT. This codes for CASSPRLATSDTQYF. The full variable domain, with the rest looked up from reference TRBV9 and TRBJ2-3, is DSGVTQTPKHLITATGQRVTLRCSPRSGDLSVYWYQQSLDQGLQFLIQYYNGEERAKGNILERFSAQQFPDLHSELNLSSLELGDSALYFCASSPRLATSDTQYFGPGTRLTVL.

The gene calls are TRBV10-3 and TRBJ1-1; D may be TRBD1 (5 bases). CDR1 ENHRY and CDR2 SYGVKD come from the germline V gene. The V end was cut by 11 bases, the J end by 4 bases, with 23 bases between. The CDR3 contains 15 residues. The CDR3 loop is CAAEAGRASGTEAFF. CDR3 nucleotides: TGTGCCGCCGAGGCGGGACGGGCAAGCGGCACTGAAGCTTTCTTT.

The chain's CDR3 is CAISESRLAGGPYNEQFF. The CDR3 bases are TGTGCCATCAGTGAGTCTAGGCTAGCGGGAGGGCCCTACAATGAGCAGTTCTTC. This chain connects TRBV10-3 to TRBJ2-1, with 12 bases aligning to TRBD2. The germline V gene encodes CDR1 ENHRY and CDR2 SYGVKD. The trim removed 0 bases at V and 2 bases at J, leaving 5 bases unmatched. There are 18 residues in the CDR3.

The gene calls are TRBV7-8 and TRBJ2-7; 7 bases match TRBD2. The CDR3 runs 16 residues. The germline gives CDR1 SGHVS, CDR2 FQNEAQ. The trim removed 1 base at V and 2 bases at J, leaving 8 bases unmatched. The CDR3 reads CASSLGGKRDPYEQYF. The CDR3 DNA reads TGTGCCAGCAGCTTAGGAGGGAAGCGGGACCCCTACGAGCAGTACTTC.